These 8 T cell receptor beta chains originate from one sample sequenced in a study of T-cell memory formation after mild COVID-19. TCRdb ran MiXCR on the 5' RACE reads and lists one entry per CDR3 protein. This table holds about 340,000 distinct CDR3 sequences, approximately 15% found once. Sequences were obtained from PBMCs or a T cell subset sorted from them (not recorded which). These receptors all come from a man between 18 and 35 years old who had mild COVID-19 (a few samples of this study predate the infection). Cell type and time point are not known.

The V gene is TRBV7-9, the J gene TRBJ2-5; perhaps D is TRBD1 or TRBD2 (5 bases each). V dropped 5 bases and J dropped 1 base, with 14 bases sitting between them. The CDR3 extends over 15 amino acids. Germline V gene lookup returns CDR1 SEHNR and CDR2 FQNEAQ (reference sequence). CDR3 sequence (DNA): TGTGCCAGCAGCGCCTACCAGGGACCCCAAGAGACCCAGTACTTC. This codes for CASSAYQGPQETQYF. Based on the CDR3 plus reference TRBV7-9 and TRBJ2-5, the full variable domain is DTGVSQNPRHKITKRGQNVTFRCDPISEHNRLYWYRQTLGQGPEFLTYFQNEAQLEKSRLLSDRFSAERPKGSFSTLEIQRTEQGDSAMYLCASSAYQGPQETQYFGPGTRLLVL.

The gene calls are TRBV7-9 and TRBJ2-6; TRBD1 matches at 7 bases. CDR1 is SEHNR, CDR2 FQNEAQ, per germline (reference sequence). V dropped 3 bases and J dropped 0; count of bases not matched to a gene: 8. The length of the CDR3 is 18 residues. The CDR3 sequence is CASSLLQGMSSGANVLTF. The CDR3 DNA reads as TGTGCCAGCAGCTTGTTACAGGGGATGAGCTCTGGGGCCAACGTCCTGACTTTC.

This clonotype was picked up a small number of times. The J gene is TRBJ2-2, the V gene TRBV27; possibly TRBD1 or TRBD2 for D (6 bases each). The ends were cut back, 5 bases at V and 1 base at J, with 11 bases in the middle. The CDR3 extends over 15 amino acids. CDR1 is MNHEY and CDR2 is SMNVEV in the germline V gene (reference sequence). The chain's CDR3 is CASSRGTRNTGELFF. The CDR3 DNA reads as TGTGCCAGCAGTCGGGGGACAAGGAACACCGGGGAGCTGTTTTTT.

The V gene is TRBV9, the J gene TRBJ2-7; maybe TRBD1 (5 bases). Trimming cost V 0 bases and J 5 bases, with 9 bases left between them. The CDR3 has 13 residues. Per germline, CDR1 SGDLS and CDR2 YYNGEE. The CDR3 DNA follows: TGTGCCAGCAGCGTAGCTCTAGGGGACGAGCAGTACTTC. As protein: CASSVALGDEQYF.

This clonotype has just a few counts. This chain uses TRBV7-3 with TRBJ2-2; 7 positions agree with TRBD1. There are 15 residues in the CDR3. Losses at the gene ends were 6 bases for V and 3 bases for J; bases not matched to a gene: 7. The V gene's germline CDR1 is SGHTA and CDR2 FQGTGA. CDR3 sequence (DNA): TGTGCCAGCAGTTCACAGGGGACGCACACCGGGGAGCTGTTTTTT. This translates into CASSSQGTHTGELFF.

This clonotype has a count of ten or more. V usage is TRBV5-1 and J usage is TRBJ2-5, with D possibly matching TRBD2 (7 bases). Germline V CDR1 and CDR2: SGHRS, YFSETQ. V shed 0 bases and J shed 3 bases, with 9 bases lying between them. The CDR3 is 14 residues long. CDR3 bases: TGCGCCAGCAGCTTGGGGGGGGGCGAAGAGACCCAGTACTTC. Residues: CASSLGGGEETQYF.

This clonotype was recorded at least ten times. The chain combines TRBV10-2 with TRBJ2-3, with TRBD2 matching 7 bases. CDR3 length: 14 amino acids. V lost 6 bases, J lost 0 bases, and 3 bases stayed unmatched. Germline CDR1 WSHSY, CDR2 SAAADI. The CDR3: CASRGGRSTDTQYF. In nucleotides, the CDR3 is TGCGCCAGCAGGGGAGGGAGGAGCACAGATACGCAGTATTTT.

The rearrangement joins TRBV20-1 to TRBJ2-2; 8 bases map to TRBD1. The CDR3 consists of 14 residues. Germline V gene data show CDR1 as DFQATT and CDR2 as SNEGSKA (reference sequence). V lost 6 bases and J lost 4; bases outside the gene matches: 7. CDR3 sequence: CSATGQDFTGELFF. The CDR3 DNA sequence: TGCAGTGCCACGGGACAGGACTTCACCGGGGAGCTGTTTTTT.